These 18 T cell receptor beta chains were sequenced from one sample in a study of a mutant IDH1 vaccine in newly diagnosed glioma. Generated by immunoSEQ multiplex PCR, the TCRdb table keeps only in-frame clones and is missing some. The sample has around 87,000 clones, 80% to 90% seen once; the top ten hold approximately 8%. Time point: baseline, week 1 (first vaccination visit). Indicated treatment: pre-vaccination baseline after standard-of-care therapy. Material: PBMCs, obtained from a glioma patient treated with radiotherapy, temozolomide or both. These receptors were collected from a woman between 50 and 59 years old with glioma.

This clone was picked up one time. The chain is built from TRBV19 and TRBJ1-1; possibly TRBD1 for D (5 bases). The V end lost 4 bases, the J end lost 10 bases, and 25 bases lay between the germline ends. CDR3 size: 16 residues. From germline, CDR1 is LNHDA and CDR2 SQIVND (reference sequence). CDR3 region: CASSTPGTPGGGSAFF. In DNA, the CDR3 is TGTGCCAGTAGTACCCCCGGGACCCCCGGAGGAGGTTCAGCTTTCTTT.

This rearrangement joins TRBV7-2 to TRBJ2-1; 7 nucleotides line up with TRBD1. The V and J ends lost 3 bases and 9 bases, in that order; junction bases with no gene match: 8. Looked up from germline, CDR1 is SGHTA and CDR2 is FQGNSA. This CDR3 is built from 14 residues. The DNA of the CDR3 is TGTGCCAGCAGCTTCAGGGGGAGTGTTGGTGAGCAGTTCTTC. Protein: CASSFRGSVGEQFF.

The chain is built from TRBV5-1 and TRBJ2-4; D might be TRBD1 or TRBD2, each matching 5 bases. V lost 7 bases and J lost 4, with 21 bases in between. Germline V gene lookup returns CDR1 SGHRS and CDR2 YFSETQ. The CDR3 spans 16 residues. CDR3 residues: CASPLRGLGNKNIQYF. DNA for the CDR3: TGCGCCAGCCCCTTGAGGGGTCTGGGGAATAAAAACATTCAGTACTTC.

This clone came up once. CDR3 region: CAWSPRDGSYEQYF. CDR3 coding DNA: TGTGCCTGGAGCCCAAGGGACGGATCCTACGAGCAGTACTTC. The chain links TRBV30 to TRBJ2-7, with D perhaps being TRBD1 or TRBD2 (5 bases each). The CDR3 is made up of 14 amino acids. Germline V gene data show CDR1 as GTSNPN and CDR2 as SVGIG (reference sequence). Trimming took 3 bases from V and 1 from J, leaving 13 bases between them.

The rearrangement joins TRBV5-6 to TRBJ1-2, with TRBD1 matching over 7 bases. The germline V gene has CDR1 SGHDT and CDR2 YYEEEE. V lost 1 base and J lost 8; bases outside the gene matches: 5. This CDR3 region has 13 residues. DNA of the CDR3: TGTGCCAGCAGCTTGTACAGGGGCGACGGCTACACCTTC. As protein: CASSLYRGDGYTF.

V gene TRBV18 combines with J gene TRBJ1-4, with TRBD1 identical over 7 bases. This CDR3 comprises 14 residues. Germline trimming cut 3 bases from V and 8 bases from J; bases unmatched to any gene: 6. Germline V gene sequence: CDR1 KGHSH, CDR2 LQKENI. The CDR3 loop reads CASSPTGKGEKLFF. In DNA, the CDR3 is TGTGCCAGCTCACCGACAGGGAAGGGAGAAAAACTGTTTTTT.

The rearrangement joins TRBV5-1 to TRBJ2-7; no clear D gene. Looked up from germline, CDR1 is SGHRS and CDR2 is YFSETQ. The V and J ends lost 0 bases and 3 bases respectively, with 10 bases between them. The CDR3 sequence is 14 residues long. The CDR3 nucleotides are TGCGCCAGCAGCTTGGTTCAAGAAGACTACGAGCAGTACTTC. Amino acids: CASSLVQEDYEQYF.

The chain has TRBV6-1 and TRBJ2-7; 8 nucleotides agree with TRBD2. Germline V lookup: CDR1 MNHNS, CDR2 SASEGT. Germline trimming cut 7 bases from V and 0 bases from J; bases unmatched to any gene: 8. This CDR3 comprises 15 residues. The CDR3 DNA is TGTGCCAGCAACCGGGGGGGTGGGAGCTCCTACGAGCAGTACTTC. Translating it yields CASNRGGGSSYEQYF.

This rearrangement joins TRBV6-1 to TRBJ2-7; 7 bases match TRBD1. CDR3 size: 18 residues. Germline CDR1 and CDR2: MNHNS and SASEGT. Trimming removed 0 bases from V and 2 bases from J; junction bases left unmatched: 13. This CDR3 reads CASSEAPFPTGPTYEQYF. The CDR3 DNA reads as TGTGCCAGCAGTGAAGCCCCGTTCCCGACAGGGCCCACCTACGAGCAGTACTTC.

CDR3 residues: CAIRGGGKANEQFF. The CDR3 DNA sequence: TGTGCCATAAGAGGAGGGGGAAAAGCAAATGAGCAGTTCTTC. The J gene is TRBJ2-1, the V gene TRBV10-3; D is possibly TRBD1 or TRBD2 (6 bases each). The CDR3 contains 14 residues. In germline, CDR1 is ENHRY, CDR2 SYGVKD. The germline V and J ends were trimmed by 9 bases and 7 bases, with 19 bases remaining between them.

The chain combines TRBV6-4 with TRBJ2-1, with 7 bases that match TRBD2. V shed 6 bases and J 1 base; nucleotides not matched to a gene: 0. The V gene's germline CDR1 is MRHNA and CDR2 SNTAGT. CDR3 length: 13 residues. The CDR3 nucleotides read TGTGCCAGCAGCGGGGGGTCCTACAATGAGCAGTTCTTC. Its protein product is CASSGGSYNEQFF.

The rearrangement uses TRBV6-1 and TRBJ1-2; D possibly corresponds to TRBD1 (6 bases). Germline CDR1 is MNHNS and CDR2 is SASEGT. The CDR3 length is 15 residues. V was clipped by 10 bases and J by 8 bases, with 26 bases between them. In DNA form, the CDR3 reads TGTGCCACCCCTCGAGGGGGGGGGCTCACTATGGGCTACACCTTC. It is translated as CATPRGGGLTMGYTF.

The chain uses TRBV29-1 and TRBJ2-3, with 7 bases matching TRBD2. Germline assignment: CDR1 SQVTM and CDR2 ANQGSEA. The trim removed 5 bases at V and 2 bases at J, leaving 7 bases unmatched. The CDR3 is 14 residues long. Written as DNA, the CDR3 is TGCAGCGTTCCCCAGCGGGGCCCCACAGATACGCAGTATTTT. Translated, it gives CSVPQRGPTDTQYF.

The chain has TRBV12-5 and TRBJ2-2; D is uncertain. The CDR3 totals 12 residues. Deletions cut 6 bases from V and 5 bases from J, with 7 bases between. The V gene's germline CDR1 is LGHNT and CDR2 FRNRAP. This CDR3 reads CASGKGTGELFF. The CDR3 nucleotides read TGTGCTAGTGGAAAAGGGACCGGGGAGCTGTTTTTT.

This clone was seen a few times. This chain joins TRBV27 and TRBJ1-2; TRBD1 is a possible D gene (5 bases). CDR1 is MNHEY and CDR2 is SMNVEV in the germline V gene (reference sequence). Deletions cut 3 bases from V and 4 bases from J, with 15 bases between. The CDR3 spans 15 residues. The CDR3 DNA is TGTGCCAGCAGTTTCATCTCCCCTCAGGGCTATGGCTACACCTTC. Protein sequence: CASSFISPQGYGYTF.

The CDR3 DNA is TGCGCCAGCAGCTTGGGGACAGGAGGCTATGGCTACACCTTC. It is translated as CASSLGTGGYGYTF. The chain combines TRBV5-1 with TRBJ1-2, with TRBD1 matching 7 bases. V was clipped by 0 bases and J by 4 bases; unmatched bases: 3. Germline V gene lookup returns CDR1 SGHRS and CDR2 YFSETQ. The CDR3 is 14 residues long.

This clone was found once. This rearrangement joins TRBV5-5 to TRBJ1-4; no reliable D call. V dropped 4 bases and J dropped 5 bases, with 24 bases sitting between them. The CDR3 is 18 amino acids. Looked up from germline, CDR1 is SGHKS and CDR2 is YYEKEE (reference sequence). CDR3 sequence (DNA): TGTGCCAGCAGCCCACTAGGCCCCACCCTCACGCGGAATGAAAAACTGTTTTTT. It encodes CASSPLGPTLTRNEKLFF.

The chain's CDR3 is CSAPGGGFYEQFF. CDR3 nucleotides: TGCAGCGCCCCTGGTGGGGGATTTTATGAGCAGTTCTTC. V is TRBV29-1 and J is TRBJ2-1, with D perhaps TRBD1 or TRBD2 (5 bases each). Trimming took 7 bases from V and 8 from J, leaving 18 bases between them. The CDR3 runs 13 residues. Germline V CDR1 and CDR2: SQVTM, ANQGSEA.